Reported below is one T cell receptor (beta chain). Its antigen is not identified. This record comes from a study of blood T cells in healthy people across ages. Study results and caveats: A roughly linear age-dependent decrease characterized TCR beta diversity per million T cells. CMV status of donors was not determined, possibly confounding expanded clonotype changes.

The people who gave samples were healthy Caucasians from Russia, aged about 6 to 100. Total RNA amounts of at least 6 micrograms were extracted per sample. A second PCR of 7 to 11 cycles used a sample-barcoded 5' primer and a J-beta primer mix. TCRdb fed the 5' RACE reads into MiXCR, producing one record per CDR3 protein. The table shows some 700,000 distinct CDR3 sequences, with approximately 43% occurring only once. The sample was blood. The receptor's source is a woman aged 60-75 years in good health.

In DNA form, the CDR3 reads TGTGCCATCGACAGGGGGTCCCAAGAGACCCAGTACTTC. Its protein product is CAIDRGSQETQYF. The chain employs TRBV28 and TRBJ2-5, with 9 nucleotides matching TRBD1. CDR3 length: 13 amino acids. CDR1 and CDR2 from the germline V gene are MDHEN and SYDVKM. Trimming cost V 10 bases and J 1 base; bases outside gene matches: 4.